One T cell receptor beta chain is described in this entry. The entry originates in a study of graft-versus-host responses after intestinal transplantation. General observations from the study: Recipient bone marrow held GvH clones, some seen earlier in ileum or blood.

The repertoire was sequenced with immunoSEQ multiplex PCR; TCRdb's copy has only in-frame clones and lacks some. Of about 19,000 clones detected, roughly a third appear once; the ten largest clones hold 1.5% to 2.5%. Germline V gene data show CDR1 as SGHRS and CDR2 as YFSETQ. CDR3 length: 16 amino acids. After removal of 3 bases from V and 6 bases from J, the junction contained 6 bases not matched to a gene. Responder CD3+CD4+ and CD3+CD8+ cells that were proliferating and CFSE-low were sorted after the reaction. The sample consisted of alloreactive CD4+ T cells from a mixed lymphocyte reaction culture, taken before transplantation. Subset reported: CFSE-low proliferating T cells sorted from approximately 6-day pre-transplant mixed lymphocyte reaction (GvH or HvG direction). This chain joins TRBV5-1 and TRBJ2-4, with 13 positions matching TRBD2. The clonotype was recovered from a human patient who was an organ donor for intestinal transplantation. CDR3 region: CASSSLTSGRSNIQYF. CDR3 DNA: TGCGCCAGCAGCTCGCTGACTAGCGGGAGGTCAAACATTCAGTACTTC.